What follows are 17 T cell receptor beta chains derived from one specimen sequenced in a study of T-cell reconstitution after alpha-beta-depleted transplantation in children. Unique molecular identifiers were incorporated during preparation of the TCRbeta library. TCRdb re-called the PCR reads with MiXCR, one entry per CDR3 protein. The sample lists about 980,000 distinct CDR3 sequences; about 29% were seen once. Sequenced here: PBMCs, mostly from graft donor cells, sampled 360 days after TCRalphabeta/CD19-depleted stem cell transplant. Every receptor here comes from a boy under two years old who had a stem cell transplant for SCID, so the T cells may come from the graft donor.

This clonotype showed up many times. The genes are TRBV20-1 and TRBJ2-3; TRBD1 matches 7 bases. The CDR3 contains 14 residues. CDR1 and CDR2 (germline): DFQATT, SNEGSKA (reference sequence). With 6 bases clipped from V and 0 bases from J, the junction kept 6 bases outside the gene matches. CDR3 sequence: CSAIKGASTDTQYF. CDR3 coding DNA: TGCAGTGCCATTAAGGGGGCTAGCACAGATACGCAGTATTTT.

In this sample, this clonotype turned up a few times. The V and J genes are TRBV20-1 and TRBJ2-7; D call uncertain. The germline V gene has CDR1 DFQATT and CDR2 SNEGSKA (reference sequence). The CDR3 extends over 13 amino acids. V shed 1 base and J shed 3 bases, with 10 bases lying between them. The CDR3 protein is CSARGGGDYEQYF. The CDR3 DNA reads as TGCAGTGCTAGAGGAGGCGGTGACTACGAGCAGTACTTC.

The chain carries TRBV7-2 and TRBJ1-2; D is unclear. CDR1 SGHTA and CDR2 FQGNSA come from the germline V gene. The CDR3 spans 11 residues. V was trimmed by 3 bases and J by 5 bases, leaving 4 bases between them. Here the CDR3 DNA reads TGTGCCAGCAGCTTGATGTATGGCTACACCTTC. Translated, it gives CASSLMYGYTF. Full variable domain (outside the CDR3, taken from reference TRBV7-2 and TRBJ1-2): GAGVSQSPSNKVTEKGKDVELRCDPISGHTALYWYRQSLGQGLEFLIYFQGNSAPDKSGLPSDRFSAERTGGSVSTLTIQRTQQEDSAVYLCASSLMYGYTFGSGTRLTVV.

The sample holds a few counts of this clonotype. V gene TRBV12-3 or TRBV12-4 combines with J gene TRBJ2-7; D is ambiguous. The CDR3 spans 14 residues. The V end lost 3 bases, the J end lost 5 bases, and 14 bases lay between the germline ends. This CDR3 is CASSLGPYGNEQYF. The DNA for the CDR3 is TGTGCCAGCAGTTTGGGCCCCTATGGCAACGAGCAGTACTTC.

This clonotype appeared a few times. The chain has TRBV6-1 and TRBJ1-1; 7 bases are shared with TRBD1. V gave up 6 bases and J gave up 5 bases; unmatched junction bases: 12. The CDR3 length is 15 residues. Germline V gene data show CDR1 as MNHNS and CDR2 as SASEGT. This CDR3 is CASSRGDTGDTEAFF. Written as DNA, the CDR3 is TGTGCCAGCAGCCGGGGTGATACAGGGGATACTGAAGCTTTCTTT.

This clonotype was detected a few times. The chain carries TRBV12-3 or TRBV12-4 and TRBJ2-2; D is perhaps TRBD1 or TRBD2 (6 bases each). V lost 7 bases and J 7 bases, leaving 22 bases between the germline ends. The CDR3 covers 16 residues. The CDR3 nucleotides read TGTGCCAGCACCTGGGGGGCTAGCGCTATGAACGGGGAGCTGTTTTTT. Its protein is CASTWGASAMNGELFF.

This clonotype has a handful of counts. As DNA, the CDR3 is TGCAGTGCCTCAACCGACCGAGACACTGAAGCTTTCTTT. It encodes CSASTDRDTEAFF. The chain is built from TRBV20-1 and TRBJ1-1; D unresolved. Per the germline V gene, CDR1 is DFQATT and CDR2 is SNEGSKA (reference sequence). CDR3 length equals 13 residues. Between the trimmed V and J ends, which lost 6 bases and 3 bases, there was a span of 14 bases.

The chain couples TRBV12-3 or TRBV12-4 to TRBJ2-1, with D possibly TRBD1 on 5 matching bases. V lost 6 bases, J lost 10 bases, and 10 bases lay in between. This CDR3 contains 11 residues. The CDR3 reads CASSRRTEQFF. The CDR3 DNA sequence: TGTGCCAGCAGCAGAAGGACAGAGCAGTTCTTC.

The V gene is TRBV2, the J gene TRBJ1-1, with D hard to call. V was shortened by 1 base and J by 8 bases, with 20 bases between the two germline ends. Germline loops: CDR1 SNHLY, CDR2 FYNNEI. The CDR3 totals 16 residues. CDR3 protein: CASSEEPGLKGYEAFF. DNA for the CDR3: TGTGCCAGCAGTGAAGAACCCGGGCTCAAAGGATACGAAGCTTTCTTT.

The gene calls are TRBV12-3 or TRBV12-4 and TRBJ2-6; 7 bases line up with TRBD1. Trimming at V came to 8 bases and at J to 0 bases, leaving 10 bases not matched to a gene. The CDR3 loop spans 17 amino acids. CDR3 coding DNA: TGTGCCAGCGGCCCGGACAGGCCGAGCTCTGGGGCCAACGTCCTGACTTTC. Encoded protein: CASGPDRPSSGANVLTF.

This chain connects TRBV12-3 or TRBV12-4 to TRBJ2-1; 8 bases map to TRBD2. The CDR3 has 15 amino acids. V lost 5 bases and J lost 2; bases outside the gene matches: 5. This CDR3 reads CASSPNSGAYNEQFF. The CDR3 DNA follows: TGTGCCAGCAGTCCCAATAGCGGGGCCTACAATGAGCAGTTCTTC.

The chain links TRBV29-1 to TRBJ1-2; TRBD1 might be the D (5 bases). Trimming shortened V by 4 bases and J by 8 bases, and 11 bases separated the two germline ends. The CDR3 length is 11 residues. Germline values: CDR1 SQVTM, CDR2 ANQGSEA. The CDR3 sequence is CSVVSGQGYTF. CDR3 coding DNA: TGCAGCGTTGTATCAGGGCAAGGCTACACCTTC.

The chain combines TRBV21-1 with TRBJ1-1. TRBV21-1 is recorded as a pseudogene. This CDR3 has 14 residues. CDR3 DNA sequence: TGTGCCAGCAGCAATGAGCTCAGCAACACTGAAGCTTTCTTT. This sequence encodes CASSNELSNTEAFF.

The chain combines TRBV14 with TRBJ2-7, with 8 bases that match TRBD1. This CDR3 contains 16 residues. The ends lost 4 bases at V and 2 bases at J; junction bases unmatched: 10. Germline V gene lookup returns CDR1 SGHDN and CDR2 FVKESK. CDR3 amino acids: CASSLGVDRATYEQYF. CDR3 DNA: TGTGCCAGCAGCCTTGGGGTGGACAGGGCGACCTACGAGCAGTACTTC. The variable domain in full, completed from reference TRBV14 and TRBJ2-7, reads EAGVTQFPSHSVIEKGQTVTLRCDPISGHDNLYWYRRVMGKEIKFLLHFVKESKQDESGMPNNRFLAERTGGTYSTLKVQPAELEDSGVYFCASSLGVDRATYEQYFGPGTRLTVT.

The chain uses TRBV12-3 or TRBV12-4 and TRBJ2-7; 13 bases agree with TRBD2. The CDR3 length is 15 residues. V lost 6 bases, J lost 7 bases, and 9 bases stayed unmatched. The CDR3 loop is CASRRRLAGGWEQYF. The CDR3 DNA follows: TGTGCCAGCAGACGAAGACTAGCGGGGGGTTGGGAGCAGTACTTC.

This chain links TRBV6-2 or TRBV6-3 with TRBJ1-1; no definite D call. This CDR3 has 11 residues. CDR1 MNHEY and CDR2 SVGEGT come from the germline V gene. V shed 9 bases and J shed 0 bases, with 5 bases lying between them. The CDR3 bases are TGTGCCAGTATCATGAACACTGAAGCTTTCTTT. Translated, it gives CASIMNTEAFF.

In its sample, this clonotype was seen a few times. The J gene is TRBJ2-3, the V gene TRBV20-1; 10 bases are shared with TRBD2. The CDR3 runs to 19 residues. V shed 0 bases and J 0 bases; nucleotides not matched to a gene: 12. Per germline, CDR1 DFQATT and CDR2 SNEGSKA (reference sequence). Written as DNA, the CDR3 is TGCAGTGCTAGAGATACCCAGCGGGGGGGTTGGTACAGCACAGATACGCAGTATTTT. Amino acid sequence: CSARDTQRGGWYSTDTQYF.